These T cell receptor beta chains were read from a single sample in a study of vaccination and CD4 T cells after COVID-19. No antigens are known for them. In TCRdb, the PCR reads were re-called with MiXCR into one record per CDR3 protein. The sample records over 8,500 distinct CDR3 sequences, about 61% being singletons. The sample consisted of CD4+ T cells from blood, cultured in vitro. The source of these receptors is a human donor who had recovered from COVID-19. Both conserved end residues are part of each CDR3. D genes are given only for firm matches. Clone size is given for some rows only: seen once, a few or many times, or a class if the clone is expanded.

clone_size	d_call	v_call	j_call	cdr3_aa	cdr3_nt
-	-	TRBV29-1	TRBJ1-1	CSVRREAEAFF	TGCAGCGTTAGGAGGGAGGCTGAAGCTTTCTTT
few	-	TRBV20-1	TRBJ1-2	CSESQRRSGYTF	TGCAGTGAGTCCCAAAGAAGGTCGGGGTACACCTTC
-	-	TRBV10-3	TRBJ1-2	CAISEDRKYGYTF	TGTGCCATCAGTGAAGACAGGAAATATGGCTACACCTTC
-	TRBD2	TRBV20-1	TRBJ2-5	CSARDTSGGETQYF	TGCAGTGCTAGAGATACTAGCGGAGGGGAGACCCAGTACTTC
medium-sized	-	TRBV20-1	TRBJ1-2	CSARADSTFYGYTF	TGCAGTGCTAGGGCGGACAGCACATTCTATGGCTACACCTTC
-	-	TRBV7-3	TRBJ2-3	CASSPGPRDTQYF	TGTGCCAGCAGCCCCGGGCCCCGAGATACGCAGTATTTT
once	TRBD2	TRBV20-1	TRBJ2-5	CSASTLTSGKGTQYF	TGCAGTGCTAGTACCCTGACTAGCGGGAAAGGGACCCAGTACTTC
few	TRBD1	TRBV6-1	TRBJ1-2	CASRLDRRVGYTF	TGTGCCAGCAGACTGGACAGGCGAGTAGGCTACACCTTC
few	-	TRBV30	TRBJ2-7	CAWGGRYEQYF	TGTGCCTGGGGGGGAAGGTACGAGCAGTACTTC
-	-	TRBV24-1	TRBJ1-5	CATSDSNNRPQHF	TGTGCCACCAGTGATTCCAACAATCGGCCCCAGCATTTT
-	-	TRBV6-1	TRBJ2-5	CASTSWTAGVKTQYF	TGTGCCAGCACTTCCTGGACCGCGGGTGTGAAGACCCAGTACTTC
-	-	TRBV20-1	TRBJ1-6	CSASGGLYNSPLHF	TGCAGTGCTAGCGGGGGGTTGTATAATTCACCCCTCCACTTT
-	TRBD2	TRBV15	TRBJ2-5	CATSRGGLAGGQETQYF	TGTGCCACCAGCAGAGGCGGACTAGCGGGAGGGCAAGAGACCCAGTACTTC
-	-	TRBV6-1	TRBJ1-5	CASSDTAAARPQHF	TGTGCCAGCAGTGATACGGCAGCCGCTCGGCCCCAGCATTTT
-	-	TRBV28	TRBJ1-1	CASSIRDTEAFF	TGTGCCAGCAGTATAAGGGACACTGAAGCTTTCTTT
-	-	TRBV29-1	TRBJ2-5	CSGRRGPQETQYF	TGCAGCGGCCGTAGGGGACCCCAAGAGACCCAGTACTTC
few	-	TRBV10-1	TRBJ2-5	CASSEWVGKAQYF	TGCGCCAGCAGTGAGTGGGTAGGGAAGGCCCAGTACTTC
-	-	TRBV21-1	TRBJ2-5	CASSRDSQETQYF	TGTGCCAGCAGCAGGGACAGCCAAGAGACCCAGTACTTC
-	-	TRBV7-9	TRBJ2-7	CASSLSGHSYEQYF	TGTGCCAGCAGCTTAAGCGGACACAGCTACGAGCAGTACTTC
few	-	TRBV7-2	TRBJ1-6	CASSLETYSPLHF	TGTGCCAGCAGCTTAGAAACGTATTCACCCCTCCACTTT
-	TRBD1	TRBV20-1	TRBJ1-1	CSARPQGVGTEAFF	TGCAGTGCTAGACCTCAGGGGGTGGGCACTGAAGCTTTCTTT
-	-	TRBV6-5	TRBJ1-2	CASSYSPMEYGYTF	TGTGCCAGCAGTTACTCTCCCATGGAATATGGCTACACCTTC
few	-	TRBV28	TRBJ1-2	CASSETGPNYGYTF	TGTGCCAGCAGTGAGACAGGACCTAACTATGGCTACACCTTC
medium-sized	TRBD2	TRBV20-1	TRBJ2-5	CSATSGKYLKTQYF	TGCAGTGCTACTAGCGGGAAGTATCTAAAGACCCAGTACTTC
-	-	TRBV7-2	TRBJ2-7	CASSLGRGYEQYF	TGTGCCAGCAGCCTCGGGCGGGGTTACGAGCAGTACTTC
-	-	TRBV7-6	TRBJ1-5	CASSLDSNQPQHF	TGTGCCAGCAGCTTAGACAGCAATCAGCCCCAGCATTTT
few	TRBD1	TRBV20-1	TRBJ1-1	CSATSKGAWGISGF	TGCAGTGCTACCTCAAAGGGGGCCTGGGGGATAAGCGGCTTT
-	-	TRBV20-1	TRBJ2-3	CSAAAGRGRSDTQYF	TGCAGTGCCGCTGCGGGCAGGGGCCGATCAGATACGCAGTATTTT
-	TRBD1	TRBV28	TRBJ1-2	CASTWGQGFLYGYTF	TGTGCCAGCACGTGGGGACAGGGCTTCCTCTATGGCTACACCTTC
few	-	TRBV7-2	TRBJ1-5	CASSSQGPSNQPQHF	TGTGCCAGCAGCTCACAGGGTCCTAGCAATCAGCCCCAGCATTTT
medium-sized	-	TRBV20-1	TRBJ1-6	CSARSYSPLHF	TGCAGTGCTAGATCGTATTCACCCCTCCACTTT
medium-sized	TRBD1	TRBV28	TRBJ1-2	CASSTGQALDTF	TGTGCCAGTAGTACGGGACAGGCCCTAGACACCTTC
-	TRBD1	TRBV20-1	TRBJ1-1	CSARPHTGGAEAFF	TGCAGTGCTAGACCCCATACAGGGGGGGCTGAAGCTTTCTTT
-	TRBD1	TRBV20-1	TRBJ1-1	CSAEPLDRGYTEAFF	TGCAGTGCCGAACCATTAGACAGGGGGTACACTGAAGCTTTCTTT
-	-	TRBV20-1	TRBJ2-5	CSARKGVAVQETQYF	TGCAGTGCTAGGAAGGGGGTGGCGGTCCAAGAGACCCAGTACTTC
-	TRBD2	TRBV19	TRBJ2-5	CATSGGRETQYF	TGTGCCACCTCCGGGGGGAGGGAGACCCAGTACTTC
-	-	TRBV15	TRBJ2-7	CATGTEAAQYF	TGTGCCACAGGGACGGAAGCCGCGCAGTACTTC
-	TRBD1	TRBV24-1	TRBJ1-2	CATRDRDADGYTF	TGTGCCACCCGGGACAGGGACGCGGATGGCTACACCTTC
-	TRBD2	TRBV20-1	TRBJ2-7	CSASGRAYEQYF	TGCAGTGCTAGCGGGAGGGCCTACGAGCAGTACTTC
-	-	TRBV20-1	TRBJ2-5	CSARDSLARLHGETQYF	TGCAGTGCTAGAGATTCATTGGCACGACTCCATGGGGAGACCCAGTACTTC
-	-	TRBV20-1	TRBJ1-5	CSASRGRAGGNQPQHF	TGCAGTGCCTCCCGGGGCAGGGCTGGGGGAAATCAGCCCCAGCATTTT
-	-	TRBV20-1	TRBJ2-5	CSAVGHETQYF	TGCAGTGCGGTGGGCCATGAGACCCAGTACTTC
few	-	TRBV20-1	TRBJ2-7	CSARRDGREQYF	TGCAGTGCTAGACGGGACGGCAGAGAGCAGTACTTC
-	TRBD1	TRBV7-9	TRBJ1-5	CASSHKGQVDQPQHF	TGTGCCAGCAGCCATAAGGGACAGGTTGACCAGCCCCAGCATTTT
few	-	TRBV6-1	TRBJ1-2	CASSDNWGRGYTF	TGTGCCAGCAGTGATAATTGGGGACGCGGCTACACCTTC
-	TRBD2	TRBV6-5	TRBJ2-7	CAGSYVGRAAYEQYF	TGTGCCGGCAGTTATGTCGGGAGGGCCGCCTACGAGCAGTACTTC
-	TRBD1	TRBV24-1	TRBJ1-5	CATSQGANQPQHF	TGTGCCACCAGTCAGGGGGCTAATCAGCCCCAGCATTTT
-	-	TRBV20-1	TRBJ1-5	CSAIGESNQPQHF	TGCAGTGCTATAGGGGAAAGCAATCAGCCCCAGCATTTT
-	TRBD2	TRBV27	TRBJ2-7	CASSPAGTSPYEQYF	TGTGCCAGCAGTCCCGCCGGGACTAGCCCCTACGAGCAGTACTTC
-	TRBD1	TRBV15	TRBJ1-1	CATSPRTGGNTEAFF	TGTGCCACCAGCCCTCGGACAGGGGGCAACACTGAAGCTTTCTTT
-	-	TRBV7-2	TRBJ1-2	CASSLARRYGYTF	TGTGCCAGCAGCTTAGCCCGCAGATATGGCTACACCTTC